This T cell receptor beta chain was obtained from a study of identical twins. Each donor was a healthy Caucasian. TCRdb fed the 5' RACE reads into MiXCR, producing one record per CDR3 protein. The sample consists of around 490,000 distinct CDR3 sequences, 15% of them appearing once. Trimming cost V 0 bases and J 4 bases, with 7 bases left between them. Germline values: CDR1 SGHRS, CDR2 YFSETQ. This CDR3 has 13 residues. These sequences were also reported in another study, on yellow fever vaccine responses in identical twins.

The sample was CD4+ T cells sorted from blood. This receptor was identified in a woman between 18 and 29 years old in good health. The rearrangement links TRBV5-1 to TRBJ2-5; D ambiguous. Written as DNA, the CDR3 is TGCGCCAGCAGCTTGGGTCATACAGAGACCCAGTACTTC. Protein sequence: CASSLGHTETQYF.